This record concerns one T cell receptor beta chain sequence. This clone was counted a single time. Its antigen is still unknown. Base-call qualities are not available, and no considerably larger clone is one nucleotide away. This sample was taken from a study of blood T cell repertoires in COVID-19 (dated by TCRdb to between 2020 and 2021). The study in broad terms: Samples covering the acute and convalescent phases of COVID-19 were provided by collaborators in the United States, Italy and Spain. HLA class I and class II types, where available, came from metadata supplied by the sample provider rather than from assay-based typing. The repertoires were made available in a free public database intended to serve as a resource for research on the immune response to SARS-CoV-2. The prospective study material was composed of cDNA or gDNA derived from T cells, B-cell-depleted T cells, or PBMCs. Samples were obtained from the ongoing ImmuneRACE study (first 160 participants) and from 950 to 1,500 subjects provided by 6 global collaborators. Sample metadata almost always included a de-identified subject ID, COVID-19 status, age in years and sex. Subjects who had been exposed to COVID-19, were actively infected with it, or had recovered from it provided the deeply sampled blood TCRbeta repertoires that made up the dataset. The research as a whole found: Clinical and demographic metadata were provided uncurated, with the amount varying by source and participant.

In the prospective study, participants were roughly 18 to 90 years old, resided in fewer than 25 geographic areas of the United States, and were enrolled through a virtual design. To assign participants to cohorts, the prospective study relied on clinical history that participants themselves reported in a screening survey and a study questionnaire. In the prospective study, mobile phlebotomists collected whole blood, serum and a nasopharyngeal or oropharyngeal swab from each participant. Over a roughly 2-month period, participants in the prospective study had the option of providing additional blood draws and questionnaires. Before DNA extraction, blood samples from the prospective study were shipped at room temperature or frozen. The immunoSEQ Assay, a bias-controlled multiplex PCR, was used to amplify TCRbeta CDR3 regions from genomic DNA. The original methods were these. Within the assay, amplification of reference gene primers was used to estimate how many nucleated cells each sample contained. To quantify the absolute abundance of each unique TCRbeta CDR3 rearrangement, sequence reads were collapsed and filtered. Productive Simpson clonality was computed per sample as the square root of Simpson's diversity index over productive rearrangements. The source is immuneACCESS, and TCRdb retained only in-frame sequences with V and J called. Part of the clones is not carried over; for the studies checked, unresolved V genes explain less than half of this, and the remainder is unexplained. V and J calls and clone size follow that table, whereas D and trimming were derived from the DNA. Present in this sample are 300,000 to 500,000 clones, 70% to 90% of which were seen just once. Of the sample, 0.95% to 1% is held by the ten largest clones.

Taken from the germline V gene, the CDR1 and CDR2 loops are LGHNT and FRNRAP. From the cysteine up to the phenylalanine, the CDR3 has a length of 13 residues. Only the CDR3 region is kept as DNA, spanning 39 bases read in frame from base 1. V ends up 5 bases short and J 4 bases short, with an unmatched junction base count of 2. This clonotype was sampled from a woman aged 25 to 39 with acute COVID-19. The specimen sequenced was PBMCs or T cells enriched from blood (not recorded which). This chain joins TRBV12-5 to TRBJ1-2; TRBD1 lines up with 9 middle nucleotides. The CDR3 protein: CASGVTGGYGYTF. The DNA sequence follows: TGTGCTAGTGGTGTGACAGGGGGCTATGGCTACACCTTC.